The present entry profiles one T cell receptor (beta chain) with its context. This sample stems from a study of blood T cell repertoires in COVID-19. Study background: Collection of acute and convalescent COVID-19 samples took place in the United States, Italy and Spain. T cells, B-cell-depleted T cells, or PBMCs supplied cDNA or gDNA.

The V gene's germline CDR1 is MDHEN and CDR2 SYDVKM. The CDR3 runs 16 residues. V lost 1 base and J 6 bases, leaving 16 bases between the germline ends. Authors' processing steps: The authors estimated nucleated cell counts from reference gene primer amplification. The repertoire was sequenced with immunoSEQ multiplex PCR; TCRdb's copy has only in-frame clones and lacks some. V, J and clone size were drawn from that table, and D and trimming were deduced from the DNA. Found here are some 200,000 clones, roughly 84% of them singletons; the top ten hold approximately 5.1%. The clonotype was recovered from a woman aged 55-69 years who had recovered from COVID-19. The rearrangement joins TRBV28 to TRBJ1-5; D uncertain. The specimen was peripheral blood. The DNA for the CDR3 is TGTGCCAGCAGTTTATCCCTCGGGTCGGGAAGTCAGCCCCAGCATTTT. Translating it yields CASSLSLGSGSQPQHF.